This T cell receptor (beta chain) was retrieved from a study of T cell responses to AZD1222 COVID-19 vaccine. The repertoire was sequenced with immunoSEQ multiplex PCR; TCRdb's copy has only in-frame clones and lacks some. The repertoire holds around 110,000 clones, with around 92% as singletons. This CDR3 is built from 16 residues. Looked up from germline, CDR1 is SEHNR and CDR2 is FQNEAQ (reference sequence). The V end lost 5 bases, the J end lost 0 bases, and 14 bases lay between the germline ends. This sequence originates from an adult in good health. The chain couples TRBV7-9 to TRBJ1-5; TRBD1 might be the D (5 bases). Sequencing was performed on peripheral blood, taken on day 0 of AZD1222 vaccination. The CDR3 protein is CASSNLSGTSNQPQHF. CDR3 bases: TGTGCCAGCAGCAACCTTTCGGGGACTAGCAATCAGCCCCAGCATTTT.